The next 20 T cell receptor beta chains were all read from a single sample in a study of blood T cell repertoires in COVID-19 (dated by TCRdb to the early 2020s). Library preparation was by the immunoSEQ multiplex PCR assay. TCRdb provides this immuneACCESS table in a form limited to in-frame rearrangements. Some clones are lacking; in checked studies, under half of them reflect an unresolved V gene, and why the rest are absent is not known. Counted in this sample were some 400,000 clones; around 87% of them appeared once. In total, the top ten clones hold 1.3% of the sample. The sample consisted of PBMCs or T cells enriched from blood (not recorded which). The receptor source for this set is a man under 40 who had recovered from COVID-19.

The V gene is TRBV12-5, the J gene TRBJ2-7; D unclear. The germline V gene has CDR1 LGHNT and CDR2 FRNRAP. Trimming took off 6 bases at V and 7 bases at J, with 7 bases between the two ends. There are 10 residues in the CDR3. As DNA, the CDR3 is TGTGCTAGTGGCGCCGGGGAGCAGTACTTC. This codes for CASGAGEQYF.

The V gene is TRBV19, the J gene TRBJ1-2, with 11 positions matching TRBD1. Trimming at V came to 4 bases and at J to 4 bases, leaving 8 bases not matched to a gene. This CDR3 region has 16 residues. Per germline, CDR1 LNHDA and CDR2 SQIVND (reference sequence). CDR3 sequence reads: CASSTPGTGGFYGYTF. CDR3 DNA: TGTGCCAGTAGTACACCCGGGACAGGGGGTTTCTATGGCTACACCTTC.

The V call is TRBV7-9, the J call TRBJ1-6; no reliable D call. CDR1 is SEHNR, CDR2 FQNEAQ, per germline (reference sequence). Deletions cut 5 bases from V and 7 bases from J, with 9 bases between. This CDR3 has 13 amino acids. The CDR3 bases are TGTGCCAGCAGCCAAACGGGGAATTCACCCCTCCACTTT. Encoded protein: CASSQTGNSPLHF.

The V gene is TRBV10-3, the J gene TRBJ2-2, with TRBD2 identical over 7 bases. V shed 3 bases and J 1 base; nucleotides not matched to a gene: 2. The CDR3 is made up of 15 amino acids. Germline V gene data show CDR1 as ENHRY and CDR2 as SYGVKD. CDR3 amino acids: CAISDREGNTGELFF. The CDR3, as DNA: TGTGCCATCAGTGACAGGGAGGGGAACACCGGGGAGCTGTTTTTT.

The V call is TRBV5-1, the J call TRBJ1-2; D is undetermined. Germline V gene sequence: CDR1 SGHRS, CDR2 YFSETQ. Trimming took off 4 bases at V and 4 bases at J, with 14 bases between the two ends. This CDR3 is built from 14 residues. CDR3 loop: CASSPAEGSYGYTF. For the CDR3, the DNA is TGCGCCAGCAGCCCAGCTGAGGGTAGCTATGGCTACACCTTC. The whole variable domain, filled in from reference TRBV5-1 and TRBJ1-2, reads KAGVTQTPRYLIKTRGQQVTLSCSPISGHRSVSWYQQTPGQGLQFLFEYFSETQRNKGNFPGRFSGRQFSNSRSEMNVSTLELGDSALYLCASSPAEGSYGYTFGSGTRLTVV.

This CDR3 reads CASSVGQNNEKLFF. As DNA, the CDR3 is TGTGCCAGCAGCGTAGGTCAAAATAATGAAAAACTGTTTTTT. V usage is TRBV9 and J usage is TRBJ1-4; D gene uncertain. The CDR3 sequence is 14 residues long. CDR1 and CDR2 from the germline V gene are SGDLS and YYNGEE. V dropped 0 bases and J dropped 4 bases, with 7 bases sitting between them.

V is TRBV7-6 and J is TRBJ2-7, with D possibly matching TRBD2 (6 bases). With 8 bases removed from V and 0 bases from J, the gap between germline ends came to 8 bases. The CDR3 is made up of 12 amino acids. The V gene's germline CDR1 is SGHVS and CDR2 FNYEAQ. In nucleotides, the CDR3 is TGTGCCAGCGGGGGGAACTCCTACGAGCAGTACTTC. This gives the protein CASGGNSYEQYF.

The sample holds a few counts of this clone. This chain connects TRBV9 to TRBJ1-6, with TRBD1 matching over 7 bases. With 2 bases clipped from V and 7 bases from J, the junction kept 6 bases outside the gene matches. The CDR3 consists of 15 residues. Germline values: CDR1 SGDLS, CDR2 YYNGEE. The CDR3 sequence is CASSVATGINSPLHF. The CDR3 DNA reads TGTGCCAGCAGCGTTGCGACAGGGATAAATTCACCCCTCCACTTT.

This rearrangement joins TRBV4-1 to TRBJ1-5; 11 positions match TRBD1. Trimming removed 5 bases from V and 5 bases from J; junction bases left unmatched: 11. Germline V gene data show CDR1 as MGHRA and CDR2 as YSYEKL. The CDR3 covers 17 residues. Here the CDR3 DNA reads TGCGCCAGCAGCGAAGTTACCGGGACAGGGGGTCATCAGCCCCAGCATTTT. This gives the protein CASSEVTGTGGHQPQHF.

Regarding this clone: Other nucleotide sequences in the sample specify the same CDR3. The V gene is TRBV5-1, the J gene TRBJ2-3; a weak D match, TRBD1 (6 bases). CDR3 length: 14 residues. Germline V lookup: CDR1 SGHRS, CDR2 YFSETQ. V dropped 0 bases and J dropped 2 bases, with 7 bases sitting between them. DNA of the CDR3: TGCGCCAGCAGCTTGGAGGGACACACAGATACGCAGTATTTT. It yields the protein CASSLEGHTDTQYF.

The V gene is TRBV3-1 (or the pseudogene TRBV3-2), the J gene TRBJ2-7, with D unresolved. The germline V gene encodes CDR1 LGHDT and CDR2 YNNKEL (reference sequence). Between the trimmed V and J ends, which lost 5 bases and 3 bases, there was a span of 5 bases. The CDR3 consists of 11 residues. CDR3 residues: CASSAYYEQYF. In nucleotides, the CDR3 is TGTGCCAGCAGCGCCTACTACGAGCAGTACTTC.

The J gene is TRBJ1-1, the V gene TRBV29-1; D is undetermined. CDR3 length: 13 residues. V lost 6 bases to trimming and J lost 1 base, with 12 bases between them. The germline V gene encodes CDR1 SQVTM and CDR2 ANQGSEA. The CDR3 DNA reads as TGCAGCGTCAAAGAGACAAGGAACACTGAAGCTTTCTTT. Its translation is CSVKETRNTEAFF.

The chain links TRBV4-1 to TRBJ2-2, with a tentative D call TRBD2 (5 bases). Trimming took off 2 bases at V and 6 bases at J, with 19 bases between the two ends. Germline CDR1 MGHRA, CDR2 YSYEKL. This CDR3 is 17 amino acids long. This chain's CDR3 is CASSQTYAVRGSGELFF. The CDR3 coding sequence is TGCGCCAGCAGCCAAACTTACGCGGTCAGAGGGTCCGGGGAGCTGTTTTTT.

The chain couples TRBV19 to TRBJ1-1; no clear D gene. Trimming left V 10 bases short and J 4 bases short, with 16 bases between. The germline CDR1 and CDR2 sequences are LNHDA and SQIVND (reference sequence). There are 13 residues in the CDR3. CDR3 DNA: TGTGCCACCACACAAGTCCCGGGCACTGAAGCTTTCTTT. The encoded protein is CATTQVPGTEAFF.

This chain joins TRBV10-3 and TRBJ2-2, with 8 bases that match TRBD1. Germline assignment: CDR1 ENHRY and CDR2 SYGVKD. V lost 3 bases, J lost 0 bases, and 9 bases stayed unmatched. The CDR3 sequence is 18 residues long. The CDR3 sequence: CAISDWDRPPPNTGELFF. The CDR3 DNA is TGTGCCATCAGTGATTGGGACAGGCCTCCACCGAACACCGGGGAGCTGTTTTTT.

This clone was detected once. The CDR3 loop reads CASSTTGLYGYTF. As DNA, the CDR3 is TGTGCCAGCAGTACGACAGGGCTCTATGGCTACACCTTC. J is TRBJ1-2 and V is TRBV25-1, with 7 positions matching TRBD1. This CDR3 region has 13 residues. V was pared by 5 bases and J by 4 bases, with 4 bases of the junction left unmatched. In germline, CDR1 is MGHDK, CDR2 SYGVNS.

The J gene is TRBJ1-5, the V gene TRBV27; 7 nucleotides match TRBD1. The ends lost 2 bases at V and 5 bases at J; junction bases unmatched: 3. Germline CDR1 is MNHEY and CDR2 is SMNVEV (reference sequence). This CDR3 contains 14 residues. CDR3 coding DNA: TGTGCCAGCAGTTTAAAAGGGGGCCATCAGCCCCAGCATTTT. Its translation: CASSLKGGHQPQHF.

This sequence joins TRBV6-2 or TRBV6-3 and TRBJ2-7; no reliable D call. Looked up from germline, CDR1 is MNHEY and CDR2 is SVGEGT. There are 11 residues in the CDR3. Trimming took off 5 bases at V and 4 bases at J, with 6 bases between the two ends. DNA for the CDR3: TGTGCCAGCAGTAATACTTACGAGCAGTACTTC. Its translation is CASSNTYEQYF.

This rearrangement joins TRBV20-1 to TRBJ2-1; no firm D call. This CDR3 is built from 11 residues. The ends were cut back, 3 bases at V and 7 bases at J, with 7 bases in the middle. From germline, CDR1 is DFQATT and CDR2 SNEGSKA (reference sequence). CDR3 in DNA: TGCAGTGCTAGGGAGATTAATGAGCAGTTCTTC. Translation: CSAREINEQFF.

V usage is TRBV10-3 and J usage is TRBJ1-5, with a possible D match to TRBD1 (6 bases). CDR3 length equals 13 residues. Trimming removed 8 bases at V and 2 bases at J, with 10 bases between. CDR1 and CDR2 (germline): ENHRY, SYGVKD. The CDR3 here is CAIGSGGNQPQHF. For the CDR3, the DNA is TGTGCCATCGGATCAGGGGGCAATCAGCCCCAGCATTTT.